This T cell receptor (beta chain) was sequenced during a study of PD-L1 blockade in urothelial cancer (dated by TCRdb to the late 2010s). Notes on the research overall: Every patient began therapy around 2014 and was given atezolizumab 1,200 mg intravenously every 3 weeks. Durable clinical benefit was achieved by nine patients and was not achieved by 20 patients. Patients had an ECOG performance status of 0 or 1 and had received between 0 and 3 prior chemotherapy regimens. Pretreatment tumor samples, along with matched peripheral blood collected serially before and after atezolizumab treatment, underwent TCR sequencing. Blood samples were analyzed 3 weeks after the start of treatment (second dose) and 6 weeks after the start of treatment. Whole exome sequencing and RNA sequencing of pretreatment tumors were performed alongside TCR sequencing in the same patients. Blood samples gave median yields of about 150,000 T cells and 82,636 unique TCRs, along with a median clonality of 0.080. Just over 28 patients had pretreatment blood TCR-seq, about 25 had at least one posttreatment blood collection, and about 25 had tumor TCR-seq. An exploratory multi-omic analysis was conducted of the somatic, immune and clinical correlates of response to PD-L1 blockade with atezolizumab in urothelial cancer. About 90% of the roughly 29 patients were identified as males with urothelial cancer of bladder origin, and a prior smoking history was reported by 18 of 29 patients. Progression-free survival longer than 6 months counted as durable clinical benefit, and TCR features were additionally tested against both progression-free and overall survival. What the research found in general, with its limitations: A pretreatment peripheral blood TCR clonality below the median was linked to improved progression-free and overall survival. Because the sample size was small (n ≈ 27) and many exploratory analyses were performed, the results are intended to be hypothesis-generating. At 3 weeks after the start of treatment, tumor-associated TCR clones in peripheral blood had expanded more in patients with durable benefit (n of about 22, p = 0.022).

Synthetic TCR analog templates were spiked into each PCR so that absolute template abundance could be estimated from read counts. The immunoSEQ assay was used to amplify TCRbeta CDR3 regions from genomic DNA with bias-controlled V and J gene primers. Sequencing of rearranged TCRbeta segments was done at approximately 20X coverage. The source study handled its data this way. Clustering was used to correct sequencing errors, and CDR3s were annotated against IMGT so that V, D and J genes could be assigned. Downstream analyses used only productive TCRbeta rearrangements and left out out-of-frame or stop-codon sequences. Clonality was calculated as one minus the Shannon entropy normalized by the log of the number of unique productive sequences. Fisher's exact test with Benjamini-Hochberg correction, using a cutoff of adjusted p below 0.01, was how clones that differed between time points or between blood and tumor were identified. Sourced from immuneACCESS, this table was stored by TCRdb with only in-frame sequences that have V and J called. A share of the clones is absent; for the studies checked, an unresolved V gene accounts for under half, and the remainder has no known explanation. The DNA was the basis for D and trimming; V, J and clone size are from that table. This sample has some 120,000 clones in its table, and about 84% of those were observed once. The top ten hold 2.4% of the sample.

A note on this clone: The antigen it binds to is not known. No per-base quality is available; no much larger clone lies one base away.

Taken with the paper, the label for time point translates to: peripheral blood 6 weeks after treatment start. The cohort included 25 to 30 patients with locally advanced or metastatic urothelial carcinoma who were treated at Memorial Sloan Kettering on a trial protocol. Peripheral blood mononuclear cells were collected pretreatment and during treatment, with between 1 and 8 total time points obtained per patient. The Qiagen DNeasy Blood extraction kit was used to purify genomic DNA from total PBMCs and tumor samples. PBMCs were collected pretreatment and during treatment, and were isolated and stored as previously described. CDR1 and CDR2 are read off the germline V gene as SGHTA and FQGTGA. The CDR3, from cysteine to phenylalanine, totals 13 residues. Only the CDR3 portion is preserved as DNA: 39 bases, with reading frame beginning at the first base. V drops 1 base and J drops 4 bases, leaving 7 bases in between.

This clonotype originated in a man in his fifties with urothelial cancer. Material: PBMCs, obtained around atezolizumab (anti-PD-L1) treatment. In this chain, TRBV7-3 is recombined with TRBJ1-2; D gene: possibly TRBD1, on 6 matching bases. The nucleotides read TGTGCCAGCAGCTTAAACAGGGTCTATGGCTACACCTTC. The encoded protein is CASSLNRVYGYTF.